This TCR beta chain came from a study of blood T cell repertoires in COVID-19. Study background: T cells, B-cell-depleted T cells, or PBMCs provided the cDNA or gDNA that served as material.

The CDR3 contains 15 residues. After removal of 2 bases from V and 8 bases from J, the junction contained 8 bases not matched to a gene. Germline V CDR1 and CDR2: MGHRA, YSYEKL. This clone was counted once. Authors' processing steps: By means of reference gene primer amplification, nucleated cell counts were estimated. TCRdb's copy holds only in-frame clones and misses some; the assay was immunoSEQ multiplex PCR. V, J and clone size derive from that table, while D and trimming were established from the DNA sequence. The data contain more than 150,000 clones, 87% of them singletons. V usage is TRBV4-1 and J usage is TRBJ1-4, with 7 positions matching TRBD1. This TCR was recovered from a woman between 65 and 79 years old with COVID-19, enrolled during active disease. The sequencing sample was made of peripheral blood. CDR3 in DNA: TGCGCCAGCAGCCAACCGACAGGGAGCGAAGAAAAACTGTTTTTT. This sequence encodes CASSQPTGSEEKLFF.